Listed here are 21 T cell receptor beta chains from one sample, sequenced in a study of blood T cell repertoires in COVID-19. Profiled with immunoSEQ multiplex PCR; TCRdb holds only in-frame clones, not every one. The sample lists 84,000 or so clones; roughly 78% were seen once. The sequenced material came from peripheral blood. Receptors originate from a woman aged 80 or over with acute or convalescent COVID-19.

The chain joins TRBV28 to TRBJ1-5, with 8 bases identical to TRBD1. V trimming: 6 bases; J trimming: 7 bases; junction bases outside the gene matches: 17. Germline V gene data show CDR1 as MDHEN and CDR2 as SYDVKM. The CDR3 consists of 17 residues. CDR3 DNA: TGTGCCAGCAGCCCTGGGCAGGGGGCTGCGAATGGCCAGCCCCAGCATTTT. Residues: CASSPGQGAANGQPQHF.

The chain links TRBV5-4 to TRBJ2-2, with 11 bases fitting TRBD2. CDR1 and CDR2 (germline): SGHNT, YYREEE (reference sequence). The J segment lost 1 base and the V segment lost 1 base, leaving 3 bases of the junction unmatched. The CDR3 is 17 residues long. CDR3 DNA sequence: TGTGCCAGCAGCTTGCTAGCGGGGGGTCAGAACACCGGGGAGCTGTTTTTT. This codes for CASSLLAGGQNTGELFF.

The gene calls are TRBV7-9 and TRBJ1-3; perhaps TRBD1 as D (6 bases). The germline CDR1 and CDR2 sequences are SEHNR and FQNEAQ (reference sequence). Deletions cut 7 bases from V and 8 bases from J, with 15 bases between. This CDR3 is built from 13 residues. The CDR3 here is CASIEKGGDTIYF. The CDR3, as DNA: TGTGCCAGCATTGAAAAAGGGGGGGACACCATATATTTT.

Written as DNA, the CDR3 is TGCGCCAGCAGATATGCAACTAATGAAAAACTGTTTTTT. It yields the protein CASRYATNEKLFF. The chain links TRBV5-1 to TRBJ1-4; the D is unclear. Per germline, CDR1 SGHRS and CDR2 YFSETQ. The CDR3 is 13 amino acids. Trimming removed 5 bases from V and 0 bases from J, with 5 bases in between.

This chain uses TRBV6-6 with TRBJ1-1; 7 bases line up with TRBD1. The germline CDR1 and CDR2 sequences are MNHNY and SVGAGI (reference sequence). This CDR3 comprises 15 residues. The V segment lost 6 bases and the J segment 5 bases; nucleotides outside the gene matches: 12. The DNA for the CDR3 is TGTGCCAGCAGCCACAGCAAGGGGGCAAGGACTGAAGCTTTCTTT. Translation: CASSHSKGARTEAFF.

This chain joins TRBV16 and TRBJ2-7, with a weak D call TRBD1 (5 bases). CDR1 and CDR2 from the germline V gene are KGHSY and FQNENV. This CDR3 is 16 amino acids long. V was pared by 3 bases and J by 2 bases, with 17 bases between. CDR3 coding DNA: TGTGCCAGCAGCCAGGTACCAGGGCACCTTACCTACGAGCAGTACTTC. It encodes CASSQVPGHLTYEQYF. Full variable domain (rest looked up from reference TRBV16 and TRBJ2-7): GEEVAQTPKHLVRGEGQKAKLYCAPIKGHSYVFWYQQVLKNEFKFLISFQNENVFDETGMPKERFSAKCLPNSPCSLEIQATKLEDSAVYFCASSQVPGHLTYEQYFGPGTRLTVT.

This chain joins TRBV7-8 and TRBJ2-5; D is unresolved. The CDR3 has 12 amino acids. CDR1 is SGHVS, CDR2 FQNEAQ, per germline. V shed 5 bases and J shed 7 bases, with 11 bases lying between them. DNA of the CDR3: TGTGCCAGCAGCCCCCCCCGCGGGACCCAGTACTTC. Translated, it gives CASSPPRGTQYF.

CDR3 residues: CASSQVGLAGGLSYEQYF. In nucleotides, the CDR3 is TGTGCCAGCAGCCAAGTGGGACTAGCGGGAGGTTTGTCCTACGAGCAGTACTTC. V and J are TRBV4-2 and TRBJ2-7; 15 bases line up with TRBD2. The V segment lost 1 base and the J segment 1 base; nucleotides outside the gene matches: 5. The CDR3 length is 18 residues. Germline values: CDR1 LGHNA, CDR2 YNFKEQ.

This chain uses TRBV18 with TRBJ1-2; 7 bases fit TRBD1. Germline trimming cut 3 bases from V and 4 bases from J; bases unmatched to any gene: 8. The CDR3 totals 15 residues. CDR1 is KGHSH, CDR2 LQKENI, per germline. The CDR3 reads CASSPGTDYTYGYTF. The CDR3 DNA is TGTGCCAGCTCACCCGGGACAGACTATACCTATGGCTACACCTTC.

The V call is TRBV5-6, the J call TRBJ1-4, with TRBD1 matching 7 bases. With V trimmed by 3 bases and J by 7 bases, 12 bases remained unmatched. The CDR3 totals 16 residues. CDR1 is SGHDT, CDR2 YYEEEE, per germline. The CDR3 DNA follows: TGTGCCAGCAGCTCGACAGGGCAAAGGGGGCGTGAAAAACTGTTTTTT. Protein product: CASSSTGQRGREKLFF. The full variable domain, with the rest looked up from reference TRBV5-6 and TRBJ1-4, is DAGVTQSPTHLIKTRGQQVTLRCSPKSGHDTVSWYQQALGQGPQFIFQYYEEEERQRGNFPDRFSGHQFPNYSSELNVNALLLGDSALYLCASSSTGQRGREKLFFGSGTQLSVL.

V gene TRBV2 combines with J gene TRBJ2-1; 8 bases are shared with TRBD2. CDR3 length equals 12 residues. V was clipped by 5 bases and J by 6 bases; unmatched bases: 0. Germline V gene lookup returns CDR1 SNHLY and CDR2 FYNNEI. DNA of the CDR3: TGTGCCAGCAGTACTAGCGGCAATGAGCAGTTCTTC. This translates into CASSTSGNEQFF.

This clone was detected only a few times. The chain combines TRBV6-5 with TRBJ2-2, with D perhaps TRBD2 (5 bases). V was pared by 6 bases and J by 1 base, with 9 bases between. Per germline, CDR1 MNHEY and CDR2 SVGAGI. The CDR3 covers 14 residues. This chain's CDR3 is CASRRTQNTGELFF. CDR3 nucleotide sequence: TGTGCCAGCAGGCGGACTCAGAACACCGGGGAGCTGTTTTTT.

The CDR3 DNA reads as TGTGCCAGCAGTGAGGGACACTTTAATTCACCCCTCCACTTT. Protein product: CASSEGHFNSPLHF. This chain joins TRBV6-1 and TRBJ1-6, with a weak D call TRBD1 (6 bases). The CDR3 totals 14 residues. Trimming removed 3 bases from V and 6 bases from J, with 9 bases in between. Germline V gene data show CDR1 as MNHNS and CDR2 as SASEGT.

The chain uses TRBV6-5 and TRBJ1-4; TRBD1 aligns across 7 bases. This CDR3 region has 14 residues. V shed 7 bases and J 6 bases; nucleotides not matched to a gene: 8. From germline, CDR1 is MNHEY and CDR2 SVGAGI. CDR3 in DNA: TGTGCCAGCAAGCCCCAGGGGACAGATGAAAAACTGTTTTTT. Its protein is CASKPQGTDEKLFF.

This rearrangement joins TRBV6-5 to TRBJ2-5; 7 bases line up with TRBD1. CDR1 and CDR2 from the germline V gene are MNHEY and SVGAGI. V trimming: 10 bases; J trimming: 2 bases; junction bases outside the gene matches: 10. The CDR3 spans 14 residues. CDR3 residues: CATYRGRGQETQYF. CDR3 nucleotides: TGTGCCACCTACAGGGGAAGGGGGCAAGAGACCCAGTACTTC.

The chain uses TRBV5-4 and TRBJ2-1, with 13 bases identical to TRBD2. The germline gives CDR1 SGHNT, CDR2 YYREEE (reference sequence). The CDR3 is 17 residues long. Trimming took 4 bases from V and 0 from J; bases not matched to a gene: 4. CDR3 amino acids: CASSRTSGGLSYNEQFF. CDR3 nucleotides: TGTGCCAGCAGCCGGACTAGCGGGGGACTCTCCTACAATGAGCAGTTCTTC. Complete variable domain (other parts from reference TRBV5-4 and TRBJ2-1): ETGVTQSPTHLIKTRGQQVTLRCSSQSGHNTVSWYQQALGQGPQFIFQYYREEENGRGNFPPRFSGLQFPNYSSELNVNALELDDSALYLCASSRTSGGLSYNEQFFGPGTRLTVL.

This clone was observed a handful of times. The V call is TRBV2, the J call TRBJ2-1, with TRBD2 identical over 7 bases. Germline V lookup: CDR1 SNHLY, CDR2 FYNNEI. This CDR3 has 13 residues. After removal of 1 base from V and 9 bases from J, the junction contained 3 bases not matched to a gene. The CDR3 region is CASSEGGGSEQFF. The CDR3, as DNA: TGTGCCAGCAGTGAAGGGGGCGGGAGTGAGCAGTTCTTC.

The chain has TRBV24-1 and TRBJ1-3; D is undetermined. The germline V gene encodes CDR1 KGHDR and CDR2 SFDVKD. The V gene lost 2 bases and the J gene lost 4 bases, with 11 bases spanning the gap. This CDR3 region has 15 residues. The CDR3 here is CATSDSTEGGNTIYF. For the CDR3, the DNA is TGTGCCACCAGTGATTCAACAGAGGGAGGAAACACCATATATTTT.

This rearrangement joins TRBV4-2 to TRBJ2-7; the match to TRBD2 covers 7 bases. Germline CDR1 reads LGHNA; CDR2 reads YNFKEQ. This CDR3 is 15 amino acids long. The trim removed 10 bases at V and 0 bases at J, leaving 12 bases unmatched. The CDR3 DNA reads TGTGCCACTTCCCCCGTGGGCGGGAGCTCCTACGAGCAGTACTTC. Translation: CATSPVGGSSYEQYF.

This chain links TRBV20-1 with TRBJ1-5, with no clear D. V was pared by 0 bases and J by 11 bases, with 8 bases between. The CDR3 runs to 11 residues. CDR1 and CDR2 (germline): DFQATT, SNEGSKA (reference sequence). CDR3 DNA sequence: TGCAGTGCTAGAGATCGCCGGGCCCAGCATTTT. This gives the protein CSARDRRAQHF.

The chain employs TRBV12-5 and TRBJ2-1; 9 bases line up with TRBD2. CDR1 and CDR2 from the germline V gene are LGHNT and FRNRAP. V dropped 5 bases and J dropped 6; count of bases not matched to a gene: 11. CDR3 length: 16 residues. CDR3 sequence: CASGHSGTSQSNEQFF. As DNA, the CDR3 is TGTGCTAGTGGTCACTCCGGGACTAGCCAATCCAATGAGCAGTTCTTC.